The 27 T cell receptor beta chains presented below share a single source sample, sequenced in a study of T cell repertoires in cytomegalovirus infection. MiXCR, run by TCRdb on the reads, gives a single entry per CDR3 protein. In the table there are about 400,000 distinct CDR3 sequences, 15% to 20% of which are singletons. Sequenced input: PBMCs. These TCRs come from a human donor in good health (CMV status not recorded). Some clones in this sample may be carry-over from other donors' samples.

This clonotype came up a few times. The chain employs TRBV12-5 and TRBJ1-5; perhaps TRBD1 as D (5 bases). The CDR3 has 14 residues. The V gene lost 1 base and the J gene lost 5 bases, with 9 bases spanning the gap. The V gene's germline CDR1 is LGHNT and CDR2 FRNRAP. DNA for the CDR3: TGTGCTAGTGGTTTGGACAGGTGGGATCAGCCCCAGCATTTT. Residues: CASGLDRWDQPQHF.

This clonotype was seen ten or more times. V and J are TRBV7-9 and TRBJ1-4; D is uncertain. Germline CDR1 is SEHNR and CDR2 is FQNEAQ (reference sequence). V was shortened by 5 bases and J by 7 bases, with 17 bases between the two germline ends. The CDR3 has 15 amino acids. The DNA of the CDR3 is TGTGCCAGCAGCCAAATCGGGCCATCGGGTGAAAAACTGTTTTTT. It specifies CASSQIGPSGEKLFF.

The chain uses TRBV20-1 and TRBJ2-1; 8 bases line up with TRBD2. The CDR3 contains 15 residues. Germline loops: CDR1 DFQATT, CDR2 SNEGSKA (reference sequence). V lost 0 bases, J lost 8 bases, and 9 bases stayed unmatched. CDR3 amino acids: CSARDSSGREYEQFF. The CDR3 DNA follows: TGCAGTGCTAGAGATTCAAGCGGGAGAGAATATGAGCAGTTCTTC.

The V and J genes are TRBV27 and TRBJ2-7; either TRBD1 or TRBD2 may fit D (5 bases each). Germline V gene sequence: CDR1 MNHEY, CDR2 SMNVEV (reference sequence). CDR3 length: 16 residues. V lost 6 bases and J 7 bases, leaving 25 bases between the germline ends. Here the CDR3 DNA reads TGTGCCAGCAGCCATCTGCTTGGGACGGCGGTGGGAGAGCAGTACTTC. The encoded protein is CASSHLLGTAVGEQYF.

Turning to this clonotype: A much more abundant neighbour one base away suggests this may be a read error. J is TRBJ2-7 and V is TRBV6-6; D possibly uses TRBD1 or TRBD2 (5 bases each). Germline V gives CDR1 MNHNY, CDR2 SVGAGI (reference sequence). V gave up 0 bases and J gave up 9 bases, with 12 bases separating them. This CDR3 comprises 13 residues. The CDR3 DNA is TGTGCCAGCAGTTACTCTTTGGGGGTTGTGCAGTACTTC. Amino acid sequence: CASSYSLGVVQYF.

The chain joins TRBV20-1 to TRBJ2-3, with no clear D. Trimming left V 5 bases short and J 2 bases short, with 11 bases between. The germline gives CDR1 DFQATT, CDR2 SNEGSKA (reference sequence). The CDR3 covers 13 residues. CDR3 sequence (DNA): TGCAGTGCTCCCCCCCGGCCCACAGATACGCAGTATTTT. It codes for CSAPPRPTDTQYF.

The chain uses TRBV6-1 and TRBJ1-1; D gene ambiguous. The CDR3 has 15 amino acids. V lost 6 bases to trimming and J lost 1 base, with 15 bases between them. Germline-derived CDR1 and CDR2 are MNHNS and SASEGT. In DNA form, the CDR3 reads TGTGCCAGCAGAATAAGGCGGACGGGGAACACTGAAGCTTTCTTT. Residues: CASRIRRTGNTEAFF.

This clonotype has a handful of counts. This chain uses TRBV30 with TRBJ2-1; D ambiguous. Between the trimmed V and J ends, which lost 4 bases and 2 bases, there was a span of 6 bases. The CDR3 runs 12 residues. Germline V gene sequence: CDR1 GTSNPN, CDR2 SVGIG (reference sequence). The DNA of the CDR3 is TGTGCCTGGACTAGTACCTACAATGAGCAGTTCTTC. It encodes CAWTSTYNEQFF.

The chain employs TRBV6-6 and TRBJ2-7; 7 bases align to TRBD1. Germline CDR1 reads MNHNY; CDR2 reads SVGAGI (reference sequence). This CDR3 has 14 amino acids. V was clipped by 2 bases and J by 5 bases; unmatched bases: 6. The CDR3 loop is CASSYPGQDNEQYF. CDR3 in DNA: TGTGCCAGCAGTTACCCCGGACAGGATAACGAGCAGTACTTC.

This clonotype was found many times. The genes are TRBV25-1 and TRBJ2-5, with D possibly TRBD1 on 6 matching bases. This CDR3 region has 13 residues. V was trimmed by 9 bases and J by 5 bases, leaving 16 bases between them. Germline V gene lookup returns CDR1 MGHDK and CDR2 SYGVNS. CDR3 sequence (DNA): TGTGCCAGTCGGGATGGGGGCTTGGAGACCCAGTACTTC. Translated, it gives CASRDGGLETQYF. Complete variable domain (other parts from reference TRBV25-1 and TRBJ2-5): EADIYQTPRYLVIGTGKKITLECSQTMGHDKMYWYQQDPGMELHLIHYSYGVNSTEKGDLSSESTVSRIRTEHFPLTLESARPSHTSQYLCASRDGGLETQYFGPGTRLLVL.

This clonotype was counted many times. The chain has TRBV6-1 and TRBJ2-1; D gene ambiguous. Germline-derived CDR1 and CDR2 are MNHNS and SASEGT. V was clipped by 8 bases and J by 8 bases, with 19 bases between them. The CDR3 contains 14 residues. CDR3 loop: CASRRVRIVDEQFF. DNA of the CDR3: TGTGCCAGCCGAAGAGTACGAATAGTGGATGAGCAGTTCTTC.

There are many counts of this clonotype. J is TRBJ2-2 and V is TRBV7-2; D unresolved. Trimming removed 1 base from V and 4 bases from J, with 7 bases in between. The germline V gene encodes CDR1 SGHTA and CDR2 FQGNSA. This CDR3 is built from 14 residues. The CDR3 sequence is CASSLGGGTGELFF. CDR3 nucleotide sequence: TGTGCCAGCAGCTTAGGTGGTGGCACCGGGGAGCTGTTTTTT.

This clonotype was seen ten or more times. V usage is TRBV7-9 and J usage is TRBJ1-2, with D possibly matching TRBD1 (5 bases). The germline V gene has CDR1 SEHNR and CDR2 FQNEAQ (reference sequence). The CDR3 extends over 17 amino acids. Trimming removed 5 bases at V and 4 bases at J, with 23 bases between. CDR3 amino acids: CASSLTRDRIRSYGYTF. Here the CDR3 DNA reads TGTGCCAGCAGCCTAACCAGGGACCGAATAAGGAGCTATGGCTACACCTTC.

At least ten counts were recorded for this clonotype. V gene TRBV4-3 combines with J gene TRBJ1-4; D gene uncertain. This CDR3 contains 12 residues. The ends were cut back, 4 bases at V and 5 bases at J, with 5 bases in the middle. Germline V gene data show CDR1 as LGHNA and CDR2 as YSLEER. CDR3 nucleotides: TGCGCCAGCAGCCGTCCGAATGAAAAACTGTTTTTT. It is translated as CASSRPNEKLFF.

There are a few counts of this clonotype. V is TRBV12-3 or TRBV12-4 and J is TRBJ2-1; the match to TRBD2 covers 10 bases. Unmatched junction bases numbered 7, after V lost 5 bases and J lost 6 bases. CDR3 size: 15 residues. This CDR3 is CASSLLAGDPNEQFF. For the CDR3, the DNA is TGTGCCAGCAGTCTTCTAGCGGGAGATCCCAATGAGCAGTTCTTC.

CDR3 bases: TGTGCCAGCAGCTTAGGAGACCTACTTACCCAGTACTTC. This codes for CASSLGDLLTQYF. The chain employs TRBV7-2 and TRBJ2-5; no clear D gene. The V and J ends lost 1 base and 8 bases respectively, with 11 bases between them. Germline loops: CDR1 SGHTA, CDR2 FQGNSA. This CDR3 has 13 residues.

CDR3 residues: CASSLPPGQGYEQYF. The DNA for the CDR3 is TGTGCCAGCAGCCTACCCCCGGGACAGGGCTACGAGCAGTACTTC. V usage is TRBV7-2 and J usage is TRBJ2-7; TRBD1 matches at 9 bases. V gave up 5 bases and J gave up 3 bases; unmatched junction bases: 8. The length of the CDR3 is 15 residues. CDR1 is SGHTA and CDR2 is FQGNSA in the germline V gene.

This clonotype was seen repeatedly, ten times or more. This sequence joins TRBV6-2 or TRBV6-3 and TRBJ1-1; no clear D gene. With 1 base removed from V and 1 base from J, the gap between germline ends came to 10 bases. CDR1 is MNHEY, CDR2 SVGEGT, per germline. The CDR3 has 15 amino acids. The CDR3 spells CASSYLVEGNTEAFF. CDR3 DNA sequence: TGTGCCAGCAGTTACTTGGTTGAGGGGAACACTGAAGCTTTCTTT.

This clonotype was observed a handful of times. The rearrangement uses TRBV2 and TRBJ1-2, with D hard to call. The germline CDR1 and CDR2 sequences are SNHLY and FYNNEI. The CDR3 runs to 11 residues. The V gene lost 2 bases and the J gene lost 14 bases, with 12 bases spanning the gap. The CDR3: CASSEYSLGTF. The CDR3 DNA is TGTGCCAGCAGTGAATACAGCCTTGGGACCTTC.

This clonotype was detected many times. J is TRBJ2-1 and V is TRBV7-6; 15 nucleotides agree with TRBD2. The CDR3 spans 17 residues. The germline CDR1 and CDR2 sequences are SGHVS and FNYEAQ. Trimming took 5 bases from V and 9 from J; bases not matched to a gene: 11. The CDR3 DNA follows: TGTGCCAGCAGCCCCCAAGGGCGGACTAGCGGGAGGGGTGAGCAGTTCTTC. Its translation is CASSPQGRTSGRGEQFF.

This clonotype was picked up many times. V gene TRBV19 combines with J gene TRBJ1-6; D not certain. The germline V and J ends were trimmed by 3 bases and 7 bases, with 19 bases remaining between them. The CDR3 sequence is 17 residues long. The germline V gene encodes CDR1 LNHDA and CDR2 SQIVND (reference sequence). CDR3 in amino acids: CASSIGGFVVENSPLHF. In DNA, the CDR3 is TGTGCCAGTAGTATCGGAGGGTTTGTGGTGGAAAATTCACCCCTCCACTTT. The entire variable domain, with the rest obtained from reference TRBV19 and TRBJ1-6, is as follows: DGGITQSPKYLFRKEGQNVTLSCEQNLNHDAMYWYRQDPGQGLRLIYYSQIVNDFQKGDIAEGYSVSREKKESFPLTVTSAQKNPTAFYLCASSIGGFVVENSPLHFGNGTRLTVT.

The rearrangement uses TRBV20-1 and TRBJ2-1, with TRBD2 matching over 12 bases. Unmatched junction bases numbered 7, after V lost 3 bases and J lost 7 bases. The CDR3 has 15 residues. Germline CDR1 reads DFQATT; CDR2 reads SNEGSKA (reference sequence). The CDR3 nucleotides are TGCAGTGCTAGGGCCCTAGCGGGAGGGAGAAATGAGCAGTTCTTC. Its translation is CSARALAGGRNEQFF.

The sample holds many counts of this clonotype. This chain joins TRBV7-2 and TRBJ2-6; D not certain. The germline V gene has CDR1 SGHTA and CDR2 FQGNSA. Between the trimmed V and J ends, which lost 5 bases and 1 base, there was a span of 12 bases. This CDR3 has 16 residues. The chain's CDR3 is CASSMAVGSGANVLTF. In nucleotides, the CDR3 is TGTGCCAGCAGCATGGCAGTCGGGTCTGGGGCCAACGTCCTGACTTTC.

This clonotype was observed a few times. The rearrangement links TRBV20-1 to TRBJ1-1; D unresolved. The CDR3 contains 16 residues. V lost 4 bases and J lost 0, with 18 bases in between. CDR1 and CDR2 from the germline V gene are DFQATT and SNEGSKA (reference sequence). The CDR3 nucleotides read TGCAGTGCTACTGACGTCACAGTCACCATGAACACTGAAGCTTTCTTT. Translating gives CSATDVTVTMNTEAFF.

In nucleotides, the CDR3 is TGTGCCATCAGGGAGAACACTGAAGCTTTCTTT. As protein: CAIRENTEAFF. This chain joins TRBV10-3 and TRBJ1-1; D is undetermined. Germline V gene sequence: CDR1 ENHRY, CDR2 SYGVKD. The CDR3 contains 11 residues. V shed 6 bases and J shed 1 base, with 3 bases lying between them.

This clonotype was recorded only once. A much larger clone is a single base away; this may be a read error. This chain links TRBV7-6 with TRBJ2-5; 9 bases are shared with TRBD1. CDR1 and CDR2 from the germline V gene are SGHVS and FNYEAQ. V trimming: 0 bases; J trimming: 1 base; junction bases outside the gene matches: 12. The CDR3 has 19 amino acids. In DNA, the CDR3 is TGTGCCAGCAGCTTAGCCTCGTCGGGACAGGGAGGAACCCAAGAGACCCAGTACTTC. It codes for CASSLASSGQGGTQETQYF. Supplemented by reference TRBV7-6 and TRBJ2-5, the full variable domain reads GAGVSQSPRYKVTKRGQDVALRCDPISGHVSLYWYRQALGQGPEFLTYFNYEAQQDKSGLPNDRFSAERPEGSISTLTIQRTEQRDSAMYRCASSLASSGQGGTQETQYFGPGTRLLVL.

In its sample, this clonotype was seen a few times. CDR3 DNA: TGTGCCAGCGCCATAAGTAATTCACCCCTCCACTTT. This encodes CASAISNSPLHF. The rearrangement uses TRBV12-3 or TRBV12-4 and TRBJ1-6; D unclear. The CDR3 length is 12 residues. V dropped 8 bases and J dropped 6 bases, with 8 bases sitting between them.